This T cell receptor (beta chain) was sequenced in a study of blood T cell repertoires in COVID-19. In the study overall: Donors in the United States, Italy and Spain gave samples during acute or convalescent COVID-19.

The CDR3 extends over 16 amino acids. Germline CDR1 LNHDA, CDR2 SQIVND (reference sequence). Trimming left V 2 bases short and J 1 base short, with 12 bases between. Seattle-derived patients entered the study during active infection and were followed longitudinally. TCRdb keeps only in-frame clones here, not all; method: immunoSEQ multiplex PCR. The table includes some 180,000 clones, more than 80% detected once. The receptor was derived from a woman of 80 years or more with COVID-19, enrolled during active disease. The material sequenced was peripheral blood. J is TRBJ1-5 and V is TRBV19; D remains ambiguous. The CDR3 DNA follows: TGTGCCAGTAGTATAAGTCCCCGCAGGAGCAATCAGCCCCAGCATTTT. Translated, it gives CASSISPRRSNQPQHF.